A selection of T cell receptor beta chains follows, all from one sample in a study of identical twins. TCRdb re-derived calls from the 5' RACE reads in MiXCR, one entry per CDR3 protein. The data show 450,000 to 600,000 distinct CDR3 sequences, more than 20% seen once. Another study also made use of these data, one on yellow fever vaccine responses in identical twins.

The sample comprised CD4+ T cells sorted from blood. These TCRs come from a woman younger than 35 in good health. Each CDR3 is given with its conserved first and last residue. The order of the fields is V gene, D gene, clone size, J gene, CDR3 DNA, CDR3 protein. The D gene is left open where the match is weak. Not every row has a clone size; where given, it reads once, few, many or a size class.

v_gene: TRBV2; d_gene: .; abundance: .; j_gene: TRBJ2-5; CDR3nt: TGTGCCAGCAGTCCTGGGGCGTTCCAAGAGACCCAGTACTTC; CDR3aa: CASSPGAFQETQYF
v_gene: TRBV5-6; d_gene: TRBD1; abundance: .; j_gene: TRBJ2-5; CDR3nt: TGTGCCAGCAGCCGTCCGGACAGGGGGCGGTGGGAGACCCAGTACTTC; CDR3aa: CASSRPDRGRWETQYF
v_gene: TRBV3-1; d_gene: TRBD2; abundance: few; j_gene: TRBJ2-1; CDR3nt: TGTGCCAGCAGCCAAGATCGTGGGACTAGCGGGAGGTTGGGTGAGCAGTTCTTC; CDR3aa: CASSQDRGTSGRLGEQFF
v_gene: TRBV6-1; d_gene: TRBD1; abundance: .; j_gene: TRBJ1-6; CDR3nt: TGTGCCAGCAGTGTACAGGGGGCCGAATCACCCCTCCACTTT; CDR3aa: CASSVQGAESPLHF
v_gene: TRBV20-1; d_gene: .; abundance: few; j_gene: TRBJ2-7; CDR3nt: TGCAGTGGACTAATCTCCTACGAGCAGTACTTC; CDR3aa: CSGLISYEQYF
v_gene: TRBV3-1; d_gene: .; abundance: many; j_gene: TRBJ1-2; CDR3nt: TGTGCCAGCAGTCAAGACACCTCCTATGGCTACACCTTC; CDR3aa: CASSQDTSYGYTF
v_gene: TRBV6-1; d_gene: .; abundance: .; j_gene: TRBJ1-6; CDR3nt: TGTGCCAGCACCACTGACAGGAAGGGTTCACCCCTCCACTTT; CDR3aa: CASTTDRKGSPLHF
v_gene: TRBV5-1; d_gene: TRBD2; abundance: few; j_gene: TRBJ2-1; CDR3nt: TGCGCCAGCAGTTTCCTAGCGGGATCCTCCTACAATGAGCAGTTCTTC; CDR3aa: CASSFLAGSSYNEQFF
v_gene: TRBV5-1; d_gene: TRBD2; abundance: .; j_gene: TRBJ2-2; CDR3nt: TGCGCCAGCAGCTTGGTTGCGGGAGCCACCGGGGAGCTGTTTTTT; CDR3aa: CASSLVAGATGELFF
v_gene: TRBV27; d_gene: .; abundance: .; j_gene: TRBJ2-7; CDR3nt: TGTGCCAGCAGTTACAGGGTTTGGGGCGAGCAGTACTTC; CDR3aa: CASSYRVWGEQYF
v_gene: TRBV2; d_gene: TRBD2; abundance: .; j_gene: TRBJ2-5; CDR3nt: TGTGCCAGCGGGTTAGCGGGGGGGACCGAGACCCAGTACTTC; CDR3aa: CASGLAGGTETQYF
v_gene: TRBV7-9; d_gene: TRBD1; abundance: few; j_gene: TRBJ2-1; CDR3nt: TGTGCCAGCAGCTTACAGGGGGCAGGGAATGAGCAGTTCTTC; CDR3aa: CASSLQGAGNEQFF
v_gene: TRBV27; d_gene: .; abundance: many; j_gene: TRBJ2-6; CDR3nt: TGTGCCAGCAGTAGCCTCTCTGGGGCCAACGTCCTGACTTTC; CDR3aa: CASSSLSGANVLTF
v_gene: TRBV4-2; d_gene: TRBD2; abundance: few; j_gene: TRBJ2-2; CDR3nt: TGTGCCAGCAGCCAAGAATTACGGGAGGTGAACACCGGGGAGCTGTTTTTT; CDR3aa: CASSQELREVNTGELFF
v_gene: TRBV10-3; d_gene: TRBD1; abundance: .; j_gene: TRBJ1-1; CDR3nt: TGTGCCATCATGACAGGGCAGAACACTGAAGCTTTCTTT; CDR3aa: CAIMTGQNTEAFF
v_gene: TRBV20-1; d_gene: .; abundance: .; j_gene: TRBJ2-7; CDR3nt: TGCAGTGCTATTAGAAAGATTCCGGTTATTATTAGGGAGCAGTACTTC; CDR3aa: CSAIRKIPVIIREQYF
v_gene: TRBV5-6; d_gene: .; abundance: few; j_gene: TRBJ2-3; CDR3nt: TGTGCCAGCAAAACCCCGGGTACAGATACGCAGTATTTT; CDR3aa: CASKTPGTDTQYF
v_gene: TRBV15; d_gene: .; abundance: .; j_gene: TRBJ2-5; CDR3nt: TGTGCCACCAGCAGAGTTCGCGAGACCCAGTACTTC; CDR3aa: CATSRVRETQYF
v_gene: TRBV10-3; d_gene: .; abundance: few; j_gene: TRBJ2-3; CDR3nt: TGTGCCATCAGTGACCGGGGGTCCACAGATACGCAGTATTTT; CDR3aa: CAISDRGSTDTQYF
v_gene: TRBV7-9; d_gene: .; abundance: few; j_gene: TRBJ2-3; CDR3nt: TGTGCCAGCAGCTTAGGTTCAAATACGCAGTATTTT; CDR3aa: CASSLGSNTQYF
v_gene: TRBV2; d_gene: .; abundance: .; j_gene: TRBJ2-2; CDR3nt: TGTGCCAGCAGTGAAGTAGGGGTTGACACCGGGGAGCTGTTTTTT; CDR3aa: CASSEVGVDTGELFF
v_gene: TRBV28; d_gene: .; abundance: .; j_gene: TRBJ1-5; CDR3nt: TGTGCCAGCGCCGGGGACGGTCAGCCCCAGCATTTT; CDR3aa: CASAGDGQPQHF
v_gene: TRBV4-1; d_gene: .; abundance: .; j_gene: TRBJ1-1; CDR3nt: TGCGCCAGCAGCCTTACTCGGGTGGTCAACACTGAAGCTTTCTTT; CDR3aa: CASSLTRVVNTEAFF
v_gene: TRBV5-6; d_gene: .; abundance: few; j_gene: TRBJ1-1; CDR3nt: TGTGCCAGCAGCTTGGCCACGGGGTCAGGTACTGAAGCTTTCTTT; CDR3aa: CASSLATGSGTEAFF
v_gene: TRBV7-9; d_gene: .; abundance: .; j_gene: TRBJ2-1; CDR3nt: TGTGCCAGCCTTCGACAGTACAATGAGCAGTTCTTC; CDR3aa: CASLRQYNEQFF
v_gene: TRBV7-8; d_gene: TRBD2; abundance: .; j_gene: TRBJ2-1; CDR3nt: TGTGCCAGCAGGTCAGAACTAGCGGCTTACAATGAGCAGTTCTTC; CDR3aa: CASRSELAAYNEQFF
v_gene: TRBV20-1; d_gene: TRBD2; abundance: few; j_gene: TRBJ2-5; CDR3nt: TGCAGTGCTAGGCTACTAGCGGGGCAAGAGACCCAGTACTTC; CDR3aa: CSARLLAGQETQYF
v_gene: TRBV5-1; d_gene: .; abundance: few; j_gene: TRBJ2-1; CDR3nt: TGCGCCAGCAGATCTAACCCCGGGACCAGCTCCTACAATGAGCAGTTCTTC; CDR3aa: CASRSNPGTSSYNEQFF
v_gene: TRBV12-3/TRBV12-4; d_gene: .; abundance: .; j_gene: TRBJ1-5; CDR3nt: TGTGCCAGCAGCTCCGGATGGGCCCAGCATTTT; CDR3aa: CASSSGWAQHF
v_gene: TRBV14; d_gene: TRBD2; abundance: few; j_gene: TRBJ2-1; CDR3nt: TGTGCCAGCAGCCAAAGGCTAGCGGGAGGCAATGAGCAGTTCTTC; CDR3aa: CASSQRLAGGNEQFF
v_gene: TRBV20-1; d_gene: .; abundance: .; j_gene: TRBJ2-5; CDR3nt: TGCAGTGCCACCTCCTCTTGGGGAGAGACCCAGTACTTC; CDR3aa: CSATSSWGETQYF